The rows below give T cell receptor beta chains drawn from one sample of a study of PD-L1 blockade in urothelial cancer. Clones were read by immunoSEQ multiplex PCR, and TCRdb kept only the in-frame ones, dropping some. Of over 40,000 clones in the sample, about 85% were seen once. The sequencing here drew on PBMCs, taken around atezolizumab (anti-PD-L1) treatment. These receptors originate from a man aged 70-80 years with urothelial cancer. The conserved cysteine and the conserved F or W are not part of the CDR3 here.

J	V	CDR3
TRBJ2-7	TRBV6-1	ASSDPGSYEQY
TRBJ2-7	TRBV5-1	ASSPLAGGPEEQY
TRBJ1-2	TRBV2	ASSSFSGQGASGYT
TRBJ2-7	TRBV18	ASSPGREYEQY
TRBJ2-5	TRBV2	ASTSGLETQY
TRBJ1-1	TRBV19	ASSIGGQVKKAF
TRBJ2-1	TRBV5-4	ASSSPLAHNEQF
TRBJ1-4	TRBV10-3	AISEGQGRNEKLF
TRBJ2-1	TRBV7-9	ASSFLSRDNEQF
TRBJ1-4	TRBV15	ATSREVRRGNEKLF
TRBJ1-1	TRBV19	ASSMQGVGTEAF
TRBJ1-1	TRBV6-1	ASSWTAGEAF
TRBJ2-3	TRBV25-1	ASSDDRYTDTQY
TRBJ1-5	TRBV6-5	ASSSGGSNQPQH
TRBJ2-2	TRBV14	ASSQGHLVSRTGELF
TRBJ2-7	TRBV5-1	ASSPGTGADEQY
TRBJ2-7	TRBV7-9	ASSLQGRYEQY
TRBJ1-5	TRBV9	ASSVTPGVNQPQH
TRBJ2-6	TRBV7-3	ASSPGFGANVLT
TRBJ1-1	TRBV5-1	ASSLEQGTEAF
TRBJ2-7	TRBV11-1	ASSLDYGTGNYEQY
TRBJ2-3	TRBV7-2	ASSLLAGGVDTQY
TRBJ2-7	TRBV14	ASAGTLGFYEQY
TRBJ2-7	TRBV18	ASSASATPSYEQY
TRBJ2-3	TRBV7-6	ASSTTGGTDTQY
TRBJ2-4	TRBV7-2	ASSSTGTGETIQY
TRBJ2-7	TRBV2	ASSVHLSYEQY
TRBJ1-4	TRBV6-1	ASSDPAGQSNEKLF
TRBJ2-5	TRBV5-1	ASSPGTAQETQY
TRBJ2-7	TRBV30	AGSLGQGSYEQY
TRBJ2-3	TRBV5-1	ASSLGGLWTDTQY
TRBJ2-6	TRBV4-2	ASSQDMSSGANVLT
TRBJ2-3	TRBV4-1	ASSPTGDTDTQY
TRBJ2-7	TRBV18	ASSPGTSDHEQY
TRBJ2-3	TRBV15	ASPPQRGTDTQY
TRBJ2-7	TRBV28	ASNTKAGGREQY
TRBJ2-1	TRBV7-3	ASSLNAGVSNEQF
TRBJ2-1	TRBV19	ASSIGLAANEQF
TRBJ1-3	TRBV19	ASSIDRFTGFSGNTIY
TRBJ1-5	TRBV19	ASSSPRQPQH
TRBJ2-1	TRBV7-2	ASSAYYNEQF
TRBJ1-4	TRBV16	ASSPRGFNEKLF
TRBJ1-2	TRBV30	AWIPGQGARGYT
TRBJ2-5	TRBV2	ASKPTGQLQETQY
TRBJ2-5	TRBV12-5	ASGKTRLAGNTDLQETQY
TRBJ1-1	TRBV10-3	AISEKQGWTEAF
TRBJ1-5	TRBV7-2	ASSLTGGYQPQH
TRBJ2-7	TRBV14	ASSQDSPPLAYEQY
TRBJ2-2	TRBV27	ASRERGVSGPGELF
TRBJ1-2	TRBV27	ASSSQGGYT
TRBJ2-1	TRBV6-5	ASSRTAYNEQF
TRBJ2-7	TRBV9	ASSKGTRGALLYEQY
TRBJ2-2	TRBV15	ATSRGATGELF
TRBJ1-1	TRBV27	ASSFMDRGTEAF
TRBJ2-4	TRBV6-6	ASSYSSGSAKNIQY
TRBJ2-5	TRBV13	ASSAYRGQETQY
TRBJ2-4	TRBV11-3	ASSPDPRSSIQY
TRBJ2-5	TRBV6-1	ASSEGLGGETQY
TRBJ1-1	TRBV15	ATSRGGTGGFWDTEAF